A single sample is the source of the 5 T cell receptor beta chains below, sequenced in a study of blood T cells in healthy people across ages. Using a J-beta primer mix together with a sample-barcoded 5' primer, a second PCR was run for about 7 to 12 cycles. TCRdb re-analysed the 5' RACE reads in MiXCR, keeping a single row per CDR3 protein. Among about 780,000 distinct CDR3 sequences listed, approximately 65% were seen once. The sample was blood. The receptors come from a man under 40 in good health.

The CDR3 DNA is TGTGCCAGCAGCGCCGACCTCGCTAGCGGGGGGGTAACAGATACGCAGTATTTT. Its translation: CASSADLASGGVTDTQYF. The chain couples TRBV7-3 to TRBJ2-3; 12 bases map to TRBD2. V lost 5 bases and J lost 3; bases outside the gene matches: 12. Looked up from germline, CDR1 is SGHTA and CDR2 is FQGTGA. The CDR3 extends over 18 amino acids.

The genes are TRBV7-2 and TRBJ1-2; 8 bases align to TRBD1. J lost 5 bases, V lost 5 bases, and 16 bases had no gene match. The CDR3 is made up of 17 amino acids. Looked up from germline, CDR1 is SGHTA and CDR2 is FQGNSA. CDR3 nucleotides: TGTGCCAGCAGCGGGATTGCCAGGGGGCCGCTTTCTTATGGCTACACCTTC. Residues: CASSGIARGPLSYGYTF.

The chain carries TRBV9 and TRBJ2-3; TRBD2 aligns across 8 bases. J was trimmed by 4 bases and V by 3 bases; bases with no gene match: 7. Germline V gene data show CDR1 as SGDLS and CDR2 as YYNGEE. The CDR3 spans 15 residues. The CDR3 here is CASSARGGSSDTQYF. The CDR3 coding sequence is TGTGCCAGCAGCGCTCGGGGGGGCTCCTCAGATACGCAGTATTTT.

The rearrangement links TRBV12-3 or TRBV12-4 to TRBJ1-2, with 10 bases aligning to TRBD1. The CDR3 runs 17 residues. V was clipped by 5 bases and J by 1 base; unmatched bases: 10. This CDR3 reads CASSPRDRGLRNYGYTF. The CDR3 nucleotides read TGTGCCAGCAGTCCACGGGACAGGGGTTTACGTAACTATGGCTACACCTTC.

Here the CDR3 DNA reads TGTGCCAGCAGCCAATGGAGGCGGGACTCAGGTACTAATGAGCAGTTCTTC. This translates into CASSQWRRDSGTNEQFF. The chain recombines TRBV14 with TRBJ2-1, with a possible D match to TRBD2 (6 bases). V was trimmed by 2 bases and J by 7 bases, leaving 21 bases between them. Germline V gene sequence: CDR1 SGHDN, CDR2 FVKESK. The CDR3 runs to 17 residues.